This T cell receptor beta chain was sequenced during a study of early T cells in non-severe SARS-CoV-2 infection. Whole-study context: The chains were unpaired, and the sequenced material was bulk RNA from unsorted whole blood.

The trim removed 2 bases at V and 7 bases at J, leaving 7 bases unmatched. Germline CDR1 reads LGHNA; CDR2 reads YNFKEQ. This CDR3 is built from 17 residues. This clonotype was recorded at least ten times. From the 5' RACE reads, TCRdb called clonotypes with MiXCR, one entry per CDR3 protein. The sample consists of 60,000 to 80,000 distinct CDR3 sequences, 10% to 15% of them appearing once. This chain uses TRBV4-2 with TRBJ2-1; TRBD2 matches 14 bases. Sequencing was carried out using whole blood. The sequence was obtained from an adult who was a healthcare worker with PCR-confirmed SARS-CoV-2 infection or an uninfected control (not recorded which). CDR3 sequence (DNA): TGTGCCAGCAGCCAAACCCCGGGACTAGCGGGAGAGAATGAGCAGTTCTTC. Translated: CASSQTPGLAGENEQFF.